The rows below give T cell receptor beta chains drawn from one sample of a study of identical twins. Each CDR3 protein gets one entry after TCRdb re-called the 5' RACE reads with MiXCR. The top ten hold over 0.25% of the sample, which has around 1.7 million distinct CDR3 sequences, about 31% seen once. The sequenced sample consisted of cord blood. Receptor source: a newborn girl in good health. Both conserved end residues are trimmed from each CDR3.

TRBV28	TRBJ2-1	ASSTLRETQTNEQF
TRBV7-2	TRBJ1-2	ASSLAGALSYGYT
TRBV24-1	TRBJ2-1	ATSEDRGLHNEQF
TRBV10-3	TRBJ1-4	AISEGQGKPF
TRBV2	TRBJ2-7	ASSGGQQYEQY
TRBV6-2/TRBV6-3	TRBJ2-3	ASSYLNRDADTQY
TRBV7-9	TRBJ2-1	ASSLAGLEREQF
TRBV15	TRBJ2-3	ATSSPPRAGDTDTQY
TRBV4-1	TRBJ2-3	ASSQVMGFGGGNTDTQY
TRBV4-1	TRBJ2-7	ASSQDRSGRALYEQY
TRBV9	TRBJ2-5	ASSVGTSGPQY
TRBV27	TRBJ1-3	ASSFSGSLPGNTIY
TRBV24-1	TRBJ2-7	ATSGGREQY
TRBV3-1	TRBJ2-7	ASSQGLVYEQY
TRBV25-1	TRBJ2-5	ASSATGWKEETQY
TRBV12-3/TRBV12-4	TRBJ2-3	ASSLNSFRRDTQY
TRBV7-2	TRBJ1-2	ASTREYGYT
TRBV7-9	TRBJ1-1	ASSLDVSRGEAF
TRBV20-1	TRBJ2-7	SASLGRGRYEQY
TRBV15	TRBJ2-1	ATSLIAGRRYNEQF
TRBV21-1	TRBJ2-3	ASSTSGRTSTDTQY
TRBV20-1	TRBJ1-6	SAGIYYLSSYNSPLH
TRBV24-1	TRBJ2-3	ATSDVTGGGTDTQY
TRBV11-3	TRBJ2-3	ASSLDGNADTQY
TRBV13	TRBJ2-1	ASSPDRVAYNEQF
TRBV13	TRBJ1-6	ASSRTKGTGWLNSPLH
TRBV3-1	TRBJ2-1	ASSHLADEQF
TRBV20-1	TRBJ2-1	SASTGGDPYNEQF
TRBV4-1	TRBJ2-3	ASSPFDSGSDTQY